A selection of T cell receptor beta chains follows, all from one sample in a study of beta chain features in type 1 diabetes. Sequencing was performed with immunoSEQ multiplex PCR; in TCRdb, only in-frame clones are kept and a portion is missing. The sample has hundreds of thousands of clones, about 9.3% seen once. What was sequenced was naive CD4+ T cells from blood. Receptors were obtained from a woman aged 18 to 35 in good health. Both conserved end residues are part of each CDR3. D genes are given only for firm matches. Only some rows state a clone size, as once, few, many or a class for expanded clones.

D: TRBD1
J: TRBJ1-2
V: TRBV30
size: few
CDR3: CAWHHRGGYGYTF
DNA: TGTGCCTGGCATCACAGGGGTGGCTATGGCTACACCTTC

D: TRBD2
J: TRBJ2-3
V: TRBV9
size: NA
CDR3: CASSVAMTSGSTDTQYF
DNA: TGTGCCAGCAGCGTAGCTATGACTAGCGGGTCTACAGATACGCAGTATTTT

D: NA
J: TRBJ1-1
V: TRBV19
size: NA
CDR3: CASSPTRGAGTEAFF
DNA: TGTGCCAGTAGTCCCACCCGGGGGGCCGGGACTGAAGCTTTCTTT

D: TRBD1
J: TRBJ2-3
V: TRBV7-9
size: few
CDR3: CASSLDGTGSADTQYF
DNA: TGTGCCAGCAGCTTGGATGGGACAGGGTCGGCAGATACGCAGTATTTT

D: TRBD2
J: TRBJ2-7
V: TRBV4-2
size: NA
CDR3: CASSQYVTSGDRGSYEQYF
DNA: TGTGCCAGCAGCCAGTATGTGACTAGCGGAGATCGGGGCTCCTACGAGCAGTACTTC

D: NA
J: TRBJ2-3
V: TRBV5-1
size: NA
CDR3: CASSVGQRTDTQYF
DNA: TGCGCCAGCAGCGTGGGGCAACGCACAGATACGCAGTATTTT

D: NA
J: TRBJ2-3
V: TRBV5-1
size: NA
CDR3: CASGRNGPDTQYF
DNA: TGCGCCAGCGGTAGAAATGGGCCAGATACGCAGTATTTT

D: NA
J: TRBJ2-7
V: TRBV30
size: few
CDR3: CAWSVGGDLGKQYF
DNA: TGTGCCTGGAGTGTAGGAGGGGACCTAGGAAAGCAGTACTTC

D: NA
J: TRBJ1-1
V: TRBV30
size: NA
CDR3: CAWSAGGAGTEAFF
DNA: TGTGCCTGGAGTGCAGGAGGCGCGGGCACTGAAGCTTTCTTT

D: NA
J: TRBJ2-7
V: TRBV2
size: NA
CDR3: CASSEDTAVFEQYF
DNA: TGTGCCAGCAGTGAGGACACGGCGGTTTTCGAGCAGTACTTC

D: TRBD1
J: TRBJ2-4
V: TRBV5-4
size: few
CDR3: CASSWNRGPGDIQYF
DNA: TGTGCCAGCAGCTGGAACAGGGGGCCGGGGGACATTCAGTACTTC

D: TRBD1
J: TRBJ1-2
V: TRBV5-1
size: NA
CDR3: CASSPGQRYPNYGYTF
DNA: TGCGCCAGCAGCCCGGGACAGCGATATCCTAACTATGGCTACACCTTC

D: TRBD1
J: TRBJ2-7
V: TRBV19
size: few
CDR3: CASSMNGQASSYEQYF
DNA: TGTGCCAGTAGTATGAACGGACAGGCAAGCTCCTACGAGCAGTACTTC

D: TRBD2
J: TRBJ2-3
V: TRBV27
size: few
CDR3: CASSLSLAGTDTQYF
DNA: TGTGCCAGCAGTTTATCCCTAGCGGGAACAGATACGCAGTATTTT

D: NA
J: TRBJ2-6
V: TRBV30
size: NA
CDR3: CAWKEQVSSGANVLTF
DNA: TGTGCCTGGAAAGAACAGGTTAGCTCTGGGGCCAACGTCCTGACTTTC

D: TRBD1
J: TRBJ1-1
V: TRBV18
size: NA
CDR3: CASSRSGQGNTEAFF
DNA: TGTGCCAGCTCACGTTCGGGACAGGGGAACACTGAAGCTTTCTTT

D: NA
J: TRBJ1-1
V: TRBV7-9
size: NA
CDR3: CASSSRGLRQMNTEAFF
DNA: TGTGCCAGCAGCTCACGGGGATTGAGGCAAATGAACACTGAAGCTTTCTTT

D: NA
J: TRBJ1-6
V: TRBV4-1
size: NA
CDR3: CASSQGADGNHSPLHF
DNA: TGCGCCAGCAGCCAAGGTGCCGACGGGAACCATTCACCCCTCCACTTT

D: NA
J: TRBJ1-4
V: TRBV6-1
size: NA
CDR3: CASSLRREKLFF
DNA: TGTGCCAGCAGCTTGCGGCGGGAAAAACTGTTTTTT

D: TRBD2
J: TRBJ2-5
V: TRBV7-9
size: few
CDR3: CASSLSGLAGEAQYF
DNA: TGTGCCAGCAGCTTATCGGGACTAGCGGGAGAAGCTCAGTACTTC

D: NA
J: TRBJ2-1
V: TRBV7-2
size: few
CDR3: CASSSSIAPRYEQFF
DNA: TGTGCCAGCAGCTCTAGTATAGCCCCGAGGTATGAGCAGTTCTTC

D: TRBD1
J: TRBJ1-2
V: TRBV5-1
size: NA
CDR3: CASSAGTGDGYTF
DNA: TGCGCCAGCAGCGCCGGGACAGGGGATGGCTACACCTTC

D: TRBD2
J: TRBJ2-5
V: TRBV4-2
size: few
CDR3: CASSQVWAVAGEETQYF
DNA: TGTGCCAGCAGCCAAGTTTGGGCGGTAGCGGGAGAAGAGACCCAGTACTTC

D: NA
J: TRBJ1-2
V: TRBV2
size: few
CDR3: CASSDGGGYTF
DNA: TGTGCCAGCAGTGACGGAGGCGGCTACACCTTC

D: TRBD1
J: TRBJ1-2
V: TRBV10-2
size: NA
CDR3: CASSDPSRTGHYGYTF
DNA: TGCGCCAGCAGTGACCCCTCGAGGACAGGACACTATGGCTACACCTTC

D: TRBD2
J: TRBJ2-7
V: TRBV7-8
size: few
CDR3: CASSQTSGGAGEQYF
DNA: TGTGCCAGCAGTCAAACTAGCGGGGGGGCCGGGGAGCAGTACTTC

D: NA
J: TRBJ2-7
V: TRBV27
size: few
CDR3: CASSSDRNYEQYF
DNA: TGTGCCAGCAGTTCCGACAGGAACTACGAGCAGTACTTC

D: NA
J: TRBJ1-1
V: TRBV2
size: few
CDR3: CAKKRAGVNTEAFF
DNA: TGTGCCAAGAAGAGGGCAGGAGTGAACACTGAAGCTTTCTTT

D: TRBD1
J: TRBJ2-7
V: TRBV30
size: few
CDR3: CGNRTGGKGEQYF
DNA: TGTGGGAACCGGACAGGGGGCAAGGGGGAGCAGTACTTC

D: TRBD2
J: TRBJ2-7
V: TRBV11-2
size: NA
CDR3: CASSLLRTSGRNEQYF
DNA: TGTGCCAGCAGCTTACTCCGGACTAGCGGGCGTAACGAGCAGTACTTC